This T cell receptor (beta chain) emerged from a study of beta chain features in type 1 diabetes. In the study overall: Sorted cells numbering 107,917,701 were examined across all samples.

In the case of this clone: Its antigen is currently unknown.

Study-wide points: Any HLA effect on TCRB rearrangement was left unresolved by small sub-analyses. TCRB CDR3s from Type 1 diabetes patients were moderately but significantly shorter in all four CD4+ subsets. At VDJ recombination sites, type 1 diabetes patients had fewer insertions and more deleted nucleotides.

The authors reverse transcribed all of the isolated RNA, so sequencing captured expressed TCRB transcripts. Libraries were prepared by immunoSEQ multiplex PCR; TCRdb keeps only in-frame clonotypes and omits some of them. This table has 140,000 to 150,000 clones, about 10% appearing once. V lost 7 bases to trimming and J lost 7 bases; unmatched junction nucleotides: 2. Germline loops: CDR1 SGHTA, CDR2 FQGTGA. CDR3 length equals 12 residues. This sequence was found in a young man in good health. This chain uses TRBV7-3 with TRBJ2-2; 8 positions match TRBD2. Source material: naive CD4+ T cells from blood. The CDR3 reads CASTRGGGELFF. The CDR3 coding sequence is TGTGCCAGCACTCGGGGGGGCGGGGAGCTGTTTTTT.